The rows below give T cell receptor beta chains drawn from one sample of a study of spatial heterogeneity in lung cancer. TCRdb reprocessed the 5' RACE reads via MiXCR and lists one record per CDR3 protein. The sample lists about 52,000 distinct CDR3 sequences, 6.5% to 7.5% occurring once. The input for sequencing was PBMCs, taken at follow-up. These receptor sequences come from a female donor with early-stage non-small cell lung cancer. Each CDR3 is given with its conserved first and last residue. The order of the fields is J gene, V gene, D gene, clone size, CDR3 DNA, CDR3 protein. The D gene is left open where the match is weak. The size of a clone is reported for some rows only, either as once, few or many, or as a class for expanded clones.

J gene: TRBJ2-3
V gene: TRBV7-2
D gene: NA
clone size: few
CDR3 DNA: TGTGCCAGCAGCCAGAGGGCAGGCGGGGATACGCAGTATTTT
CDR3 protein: CASSQRAGGDTQYF

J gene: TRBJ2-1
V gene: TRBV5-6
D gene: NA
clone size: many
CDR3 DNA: TGTGCCAGCAGCTCCCGATTAGGGGCGGTCTACAATGAGCAGTTCTTC
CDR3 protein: CASSSRLGAVYNEQFF

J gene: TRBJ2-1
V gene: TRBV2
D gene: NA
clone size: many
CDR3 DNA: TGTGCCAGCAGTGAACGAAGGGGGTTGGGGGATGAGCAGTTCTTC
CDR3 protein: CASSERRGLGDEQFF

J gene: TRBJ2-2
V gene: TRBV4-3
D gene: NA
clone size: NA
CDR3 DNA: TGCGCCAGCAGCCAAGGGCTAGATACCACCGGGGAGCTGTTTTTT
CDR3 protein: CASSQGLDTTGELFF

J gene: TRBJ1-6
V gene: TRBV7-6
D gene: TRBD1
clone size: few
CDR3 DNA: TGTGCCAGCAGCCAAGGACAGGGGGAGGTCTCCTATAATTCACCCCTCCACTTT
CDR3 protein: CASSQGQGEVSYNSPLHF

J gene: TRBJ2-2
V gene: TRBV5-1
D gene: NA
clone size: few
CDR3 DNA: TGCGCCAGCAGGGGCGGACCGAACACCGGGGAGCTGTTTTTT
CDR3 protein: CASRGGPNTGELFF

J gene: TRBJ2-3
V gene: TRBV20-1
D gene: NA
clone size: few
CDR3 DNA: TGCAGTGCGAGCGGGTTTCGGGGTAGCACAGATACGCAGTATTTT
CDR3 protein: CSASGFRGSTDTQYF

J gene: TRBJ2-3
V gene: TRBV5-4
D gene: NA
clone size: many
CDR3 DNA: TGTGCCAGCAGCCCCCCGGGACCGGGCACAGATACGCAGTATTTT
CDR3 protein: CASSPPGPGTDTQYF

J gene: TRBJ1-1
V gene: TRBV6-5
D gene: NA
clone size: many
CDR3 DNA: TGTGCCAGCAGTTACTCCGAGTTCATGAACACTGAAGCTTTCTTT
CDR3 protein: CASSYSEFMNTEAFF

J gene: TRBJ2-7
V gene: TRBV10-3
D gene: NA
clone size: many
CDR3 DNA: TGTGCCATCAGTGAGTCGAAGCACGGCTACGAGCAGTACTTC
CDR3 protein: CAISESKHGYEQYF

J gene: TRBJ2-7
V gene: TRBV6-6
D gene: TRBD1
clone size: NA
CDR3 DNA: TGTGCCAGCAGTAACCGGGACAGGGGATTACAGCAGTACTTC
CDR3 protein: CASSNRDRGLQQYF

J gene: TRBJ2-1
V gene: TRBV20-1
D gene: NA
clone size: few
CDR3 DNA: TGCAGTGCTGCGGACTTTAGGAATGAGCAGTTCTTC
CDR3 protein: CSAADFRNEQFF

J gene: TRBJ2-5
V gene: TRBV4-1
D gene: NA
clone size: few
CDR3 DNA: TGCGCCAGCAGCCGCGACCCAGGGGATACGGAGACCCAGTACTTC
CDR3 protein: CASSRDPGDTETQYF

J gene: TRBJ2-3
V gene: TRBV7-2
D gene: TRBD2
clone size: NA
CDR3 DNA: TGTGCCAGCAGCTTAGGGCCTAGCGGGCTCAGCACAGATACGCAGTATTTT
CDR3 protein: CASSLGPSGLSTDTQYF

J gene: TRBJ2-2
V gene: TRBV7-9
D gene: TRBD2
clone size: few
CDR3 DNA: TGTGCCAGCAGCCCTTACGGCGGGGGGGCTGGCGGGGAGCTGTTTTTT
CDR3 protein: CASSPYGGGAGGELFF

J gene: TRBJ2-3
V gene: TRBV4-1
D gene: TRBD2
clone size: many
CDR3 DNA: TGCGCCAGCAGCCAAGAAAAACTAGCGGGGACAGGTACGCAGTATTTT
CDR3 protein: CASSQEKLAGTGTQYF

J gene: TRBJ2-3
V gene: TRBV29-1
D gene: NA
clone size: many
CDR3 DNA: TGCAGCGCCCAGACAGCAGATACGCAGTATTTT
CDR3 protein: CSAQTADTQYF

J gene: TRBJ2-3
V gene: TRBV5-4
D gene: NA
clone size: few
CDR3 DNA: TGTGCCAGCAGCTTGAAGATCCCGCCGGGGGACAACACAGATACGCAGTATTTT
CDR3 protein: CASSLKIPPGDNTDTQYF

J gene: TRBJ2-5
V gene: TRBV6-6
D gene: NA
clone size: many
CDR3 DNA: TGTGCCAGCCGTAGGCGAACAAACCAAGAGACCCAGTACTTC
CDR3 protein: CASRRRTNQETQYF

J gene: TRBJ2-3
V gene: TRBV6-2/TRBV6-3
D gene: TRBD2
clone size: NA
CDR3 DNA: TGTGCCAGCAGTTACTCGAGACTAGCGGGGGGGCGAGATAGAACAGATACGCAGTATTTT
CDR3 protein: CASSYSRLAGGRDRTDTQYF

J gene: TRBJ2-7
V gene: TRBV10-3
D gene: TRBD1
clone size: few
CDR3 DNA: TGTGCCATCAGTGAGTCGGGACAGGGCTACGAGCAGTACTTC
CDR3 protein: CAISESGQGYEQYF

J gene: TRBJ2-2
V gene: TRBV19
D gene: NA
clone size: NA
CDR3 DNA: TGTGCCAGTAGTACGGCCCCTTCTGCCGGGGAGCTGTTTTTT
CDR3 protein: CASSTAPSAGELFF

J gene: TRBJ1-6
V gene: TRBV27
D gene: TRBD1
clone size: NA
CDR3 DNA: TGTGCCAGCAGTCCCGTAGCGGGACAGGGGCGATCACCCCTCCACTTT
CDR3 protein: CASSPVAGQGRSPLHF

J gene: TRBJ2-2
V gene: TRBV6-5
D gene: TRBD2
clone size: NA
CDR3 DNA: TGTGCCAGCAGGTCTAGCGGTTTCACCGGGGAGCTGTTTTTT
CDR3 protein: CASRSSGFTGELFF

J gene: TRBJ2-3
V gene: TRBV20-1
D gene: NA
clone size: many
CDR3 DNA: TGCAGTGCTATGCGGACTGAAACAGATACGCAGTATTTT
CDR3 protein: CSAMRTETDTQYF

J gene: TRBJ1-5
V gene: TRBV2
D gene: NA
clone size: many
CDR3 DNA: TGTGCCAGCAGTGTTCGACAGAGCAATCAGCCCCAGCATTTT
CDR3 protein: CASSVRQSNQPQHF

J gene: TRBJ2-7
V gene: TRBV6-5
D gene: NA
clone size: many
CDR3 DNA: TGTGCCAGCAGCACTCAGGGTCGGTCCTACGAGCAGTACTTC
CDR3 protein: CASSTQGRSYEQYF

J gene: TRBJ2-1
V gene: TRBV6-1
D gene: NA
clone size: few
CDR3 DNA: TGTGCCAGCACCCCCCAATTGGAGGATGAGCAGTTCTTC
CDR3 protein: CASTPQLEDEQFF

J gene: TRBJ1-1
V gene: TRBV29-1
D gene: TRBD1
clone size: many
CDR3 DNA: TGCAGCGTTGAGAAGGGGGCCGTGAACACTGAAGCTTTCTTT
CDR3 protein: CSVEKGAVNTEAFF

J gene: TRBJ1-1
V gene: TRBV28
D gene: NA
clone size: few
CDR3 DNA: TGTGCCAGCAGTTTGCCAGAATTGAACACTGAAGCTTTCTTT
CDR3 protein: CASSLPELNTEAFF

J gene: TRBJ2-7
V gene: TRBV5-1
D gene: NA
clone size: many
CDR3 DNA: TGCGCCAGCAGCTTCATGGGTTCTTTGACCTACGAGCAGTACTTC
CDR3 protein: CASSFMGSLTYEQYF

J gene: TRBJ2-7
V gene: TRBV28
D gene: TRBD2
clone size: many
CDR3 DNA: TGTGCCAGCAGTCCCGGGGGGATTTACGAGCAGTACTTC
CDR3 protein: CASSPGGIYEQYF

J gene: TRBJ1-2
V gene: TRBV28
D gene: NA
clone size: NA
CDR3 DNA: TGTGCCAGCAGCCTAGACCTTAACTATGGCTACACCTTC
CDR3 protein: CASSLDLNYGYTF

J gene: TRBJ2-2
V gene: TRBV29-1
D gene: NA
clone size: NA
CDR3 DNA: TGCAGCGTTGAGAGCCGTTTCGGGACCGGGGAGCTGTTTTTT
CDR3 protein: CSVESRFGTGELFF

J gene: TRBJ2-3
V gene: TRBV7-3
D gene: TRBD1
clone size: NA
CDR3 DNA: TGTGCCAGCAGCTTAAGGCCGGGACAGGGATTAGGGCAGTATTTT
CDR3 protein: CASSLRPGQGLGQYF

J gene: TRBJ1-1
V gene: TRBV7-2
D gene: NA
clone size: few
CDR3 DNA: TGTGCCAGCAGCTTAGTTGCGGGTCTGGGGACTGAAGCTTTCTTT
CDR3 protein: CASSLVAGLGTEAFF

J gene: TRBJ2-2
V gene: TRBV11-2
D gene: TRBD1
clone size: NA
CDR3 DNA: TGTGCCAGCAGCGTTACAGGGGGCGTGAACACCGGGGAGCTGTTTTTT
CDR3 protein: CASSVTGGVNTGELFF

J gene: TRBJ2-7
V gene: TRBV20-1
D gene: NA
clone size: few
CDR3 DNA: TGCAGTGCTAGAGATAAATCAGGGCAGCCAAAAGCAATCTCCTACGAGCAGTACTTC
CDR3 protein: CSARDKSGQPKAISYEQYF

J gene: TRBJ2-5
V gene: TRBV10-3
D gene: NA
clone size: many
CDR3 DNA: TGTGCCATCAGTGCCGACGTTCAAGAGACCCAGTACTTC
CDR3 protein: CAISADVQETQYF

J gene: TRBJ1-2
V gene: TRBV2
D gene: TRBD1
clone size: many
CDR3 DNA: TGTGCCAGCAGTCCGCTCGGGACAGAGAACTATGGCTACACCTTC
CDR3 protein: CASSPLGTENYGYTF

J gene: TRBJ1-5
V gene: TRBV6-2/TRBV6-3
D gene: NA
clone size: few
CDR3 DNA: TGTGCCAGCAGTTTGCCTCAGGGGCACAATCAGCCCCAGCATTTT
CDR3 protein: CASSLPQGHNQPQHF

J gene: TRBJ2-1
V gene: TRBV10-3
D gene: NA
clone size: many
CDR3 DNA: TGTGCCATCAGCCATTCAGGGACAGAGCAGTTCTTC
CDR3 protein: CAISHSGTEQFF

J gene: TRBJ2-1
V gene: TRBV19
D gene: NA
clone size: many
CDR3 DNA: TGTGCCAGTATGAGTTGGGGTAGGGATGAGCAGTTCTTC
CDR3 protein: CASMSWGRDEQFF

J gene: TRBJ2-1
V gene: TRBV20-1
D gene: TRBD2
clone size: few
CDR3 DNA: TGCAGTGCTAGGAAGCTAGCGGCAAGCTCCTACAATGAGCAGTTCTTC
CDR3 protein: CSARKLAASSYNEQFF

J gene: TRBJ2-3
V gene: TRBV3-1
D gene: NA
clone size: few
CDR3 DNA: TGTGCCAGCAGCCTCCAACAGGCAGATACGCAGTATTTT
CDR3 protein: CASSLQQADTQYF

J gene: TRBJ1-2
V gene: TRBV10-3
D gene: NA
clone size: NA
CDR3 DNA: TGTGCCATCAGTGGGGGGGTAGCTGTCTACACCTTC
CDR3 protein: CAISGGVAVYTF

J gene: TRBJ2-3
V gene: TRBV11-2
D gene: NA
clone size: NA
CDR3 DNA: TGTGCCAGCAGCCTTAGGGACGGGGAAAGCACAGATACGCAGTATTTT
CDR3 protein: CASSLRDGESTDTQYF

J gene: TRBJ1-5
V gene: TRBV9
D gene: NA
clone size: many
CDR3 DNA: TGTGCCAGCAGCGTAAGCAGGGGACTCTCATATAGCAATCAGCCCCAGCATTTT
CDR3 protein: CASSVSRGLSYSNQPQHF

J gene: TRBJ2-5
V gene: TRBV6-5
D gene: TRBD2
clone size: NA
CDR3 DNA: TGTGCCAGCAGTTTGGGGGGGAGTTCCCAAGAGACCCAGTACTTC
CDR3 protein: CASSLGGSSQETQYF

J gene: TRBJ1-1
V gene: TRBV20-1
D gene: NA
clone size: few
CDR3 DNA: TGCAGTGCTAGGGTTCCCCTACGGCAGAACACTGAAGCTTTCTTT
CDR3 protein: CSARVPLRQNTEAFF